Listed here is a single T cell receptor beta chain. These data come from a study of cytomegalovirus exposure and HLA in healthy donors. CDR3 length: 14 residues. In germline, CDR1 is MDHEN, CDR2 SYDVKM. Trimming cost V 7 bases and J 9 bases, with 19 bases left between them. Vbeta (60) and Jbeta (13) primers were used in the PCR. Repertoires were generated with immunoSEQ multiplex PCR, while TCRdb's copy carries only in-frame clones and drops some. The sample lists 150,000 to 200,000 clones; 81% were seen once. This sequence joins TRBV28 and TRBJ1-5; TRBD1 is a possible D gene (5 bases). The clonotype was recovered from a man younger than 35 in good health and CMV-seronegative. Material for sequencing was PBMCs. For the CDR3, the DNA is TGTGCCAGCACCGACCTGTGGGCGGGGACGCCCCAGCATTTT. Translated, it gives CASTDLWAGTPQHF.